This T cell receptor beta chain came from a study of cytomegalovirus exposure and HLA in healthy donors. Study findings and constraints: CMV antigen specificity was confirmed in vitro for three CMV-associated chains.

CDR1 and CDR2 (germline): SGHRS, YFSETQ. The J segment lost 6 bases and the V segment lost 3 bases, leaving 9 bases of the junction unmatched. The CDR3 covers 15 residues. The PCR ran on 60 Vbeta and 13 Jbeta primers. Method: immunoSEQ multiplex PCR; TCRdb's copy keeps in-frame clones and lacks some. The repertoire holds a few hundred thousand clones, with over 70% as singletons. About this clone itself: What it recognizes is unknown.

What was sequenced was PBMCs. This sequence originates from a woman aged 60-75 years in good health and CMV-seropositive. V is TRBV5-1 and J is TRBJ2-5; TRBD1 agrees at 9 bases. As DNA, the CDR3 is TGCGCCAGCAGCTCCTCGACAGGGGGAGGGCAGACCCAGTACTTC. This gives the protein CASSSSTGGGQTQYF.